This paragraph reports one T cell receptor (beta chain). Per the study methods: Amplification of reference gene primers provided the estimated nucleated cell counts. Clones were read by immunoSEQ multiplex PCR, and TCRdb kept only the in-frame ones, dropping some. V and J calls and clone size follow that table, whereas D and trimming were derived from the DNA. Among roughly 71,000 clones listed, roughly 90% were seen once. The CDR3 has 14 amino acids. V lost 8 bases and J lost 7; bases outside the gene matches: 9. Germline CDR1 and CDR2: KGHSH and LQKENI. This sample stems from a study of blood T cell repertoires in COVID-19. Whole-study context: The United States, Italy and Spain supplied acute and convalescent COVID-19 samples. PBMCs, B-cell-depleted T cells, or T cells were the source of the cDNA or gDNA that made up the material.

Specimen: peripheral blood. The receptor was isolated from a young man with acute or convalescent COVID-19. The chain combines TRBV18 with TRBJ2-1; 9 bases map to TRBD1. The CDR3 nucleotides are TGTGCCAGCACGCCGGGACAGGGCGGGAATGAGCAGTTCTTC. Translation gives CASTPGQGGNEQFF.